This is a list of T cell receptor beta chains from one sample in a study of T cell repertoires in cytomegalovirus infection. TCRdb used MiXCR to reprocess the reads, holding one entry per CDR3 protein. Altogether about 920,000 distinct CDR3 sequences are present, about a third being singletons, with the ten largest covering 13%. The antigens for these receptors are not known. The sequenced sample was cultured CD8+ T cells from PBMCs, obtained from culture after CMV antigen stimulation. The receptor set was obtained from a human donor in good health (CMV status not recorded). Some clones in this sample may be carry-over from other donors' samples. CDR3s include the opening cysteine and the closing phenylalanine or tryptophan. The order of the fields is V gene, J gene, CDR3 protein.

V: TRBV6-5
J: TRBJ2-5
CDR3: CANSSWEGSATQYF

V: TRBV7-2
J: TRBJ1-1
CDR3: CASSFIGVVYTEAFF

V: TRBV6-2/TRBV6-3
J: TRBJ2-1
CDR3: CASSYPWAEQFF

V: TRBV12-3/TRBV12-4
J: TRBJ2-2
CDR3: CASRPDHTGELFF

V: TRBV7-9
J: TRBJ1-2
CDR3: CASSSSTNYGYTF

V: TRBV4-1
J: TRBJ1-4
CDR3: CASSQEVDFEKLFF

V: TRBV27
J: TRBJ1-4
CDR3: CASSPGTVANEKLFF

V: TRBV7-2
J: TRBJ2-1
CDR3: CASSPTGYHEQFF

V: TRBV10-3
J: TRBJ2-6
CDR3: CAISGQTEIYSGANVLTF

V: TRBV7-6
J: TRBJ2-5
CDR3: CASSLVTVGETQYF

V: TRBV2
J: TRBJ1-1
CDR3: CASFENTEAFF

V: TRBV7-2
J: TRBJ1-5
CDR3: CASSSGHQPQHF

V: TRBV5-6
J: TRBJ1-1
CDR3: CASTLLTRPRSAFF

V: TRBV7-6
J: TRBJ2-1
CDR3: CASSTRLTGSNEQFF

V: TRBV15
J: TRBJ1-2
CDR3: CATSRDFAGLCGYTF

V: TRBV4-1
J: TRBJ2-3
CDR3: CASSQEGRGVADTQYF

V: TRBV12-5
J: TRBJ2-5
CDR3: CASGSEGEETQYF

V: TRBV7-8
J: TRBJ2-5
CDR3: CASSFPSGGAEETQYF

V: TRBV28
J: TRBJ2-6
CDR3: CASSSSEFDYTGANVLTF

V: TRBV7-3
J: TRBJ1-6
CDR3: CASSLITGYNSPLHF

V: TRBV7-6
J: TRBJ2-1
CDR3: CASSSSGGAGYEQFF

V: TRBV5-1
J: TRBJ1-1
CDR3: CASSLAQGTDTEAFF

V: TRBV6-6
J: TRBJ2-1
CDR3: CASRWGQGISGPNEQFF

V: TRBV27
J: TRBJ1-6
CDR3: CASSLFQGASNSPLHF

V: TRBV7-6
J: TRBJ2-2
CDR3: CASSFSYGGGSTGELFF

V: TRBV12-3/TRBV12-4
J: TRBJ2-1
CDR3: CASSFWTSGDGGSYNEQFF

V: TRBV6-5
J: TRBJ2-1
CDR3: CASRLPGQGHNEQFF

V: TRBV6-5
J: TRBJ2-2
CDR3: CASFGSRLGGNTGELFF

V: TRBV4-2
J: TRBJ2-1
CDR3: CASSQDPGPNEQFF